This T cell receptor beta chain derives from a study of PD-L1 blockade in urothelial cancer. The wider study: Atezolizumab 1,200 mg was given intravenously every 3 weeks, starting 2014. T cells numbered a median of around 140,000 in the blood samples. At 3 weeks (second dose) and 6 weeks after starting treatment, blood was analyzed. Bladder-origin urothelial cancer in males described about 85% of the roughly 30 patients.

Germline V gene lookup returns CDR1 GTSNPN and CDR2 SVGIG (reference sequence). This CDR3 region has 14 residues. V shed 0 bases and J shed 2 bases, with 8 bases lying between them. Assay used: immunoSEQ multiplex PCR; TCRdb lists only in-frame clones, some missing. The sample lists 55,000 to 70,000 clones, about 80% occurring once. The specimen comprised PBMCs, sampled around atezolizumab (anti-PD-L1) treatment. This clonotype was obtained from a man aged 65 to 79 with urothelial cancer. The chain links TRBV30 to TRBJ1-5; unclear D gene. The CDR3 here is CAWSVTNRNQPQHF. DNA for the CDR3: TGTGCCTGGAGTGTGACAAACCGCAATCAGCCCCAGCATTTT.